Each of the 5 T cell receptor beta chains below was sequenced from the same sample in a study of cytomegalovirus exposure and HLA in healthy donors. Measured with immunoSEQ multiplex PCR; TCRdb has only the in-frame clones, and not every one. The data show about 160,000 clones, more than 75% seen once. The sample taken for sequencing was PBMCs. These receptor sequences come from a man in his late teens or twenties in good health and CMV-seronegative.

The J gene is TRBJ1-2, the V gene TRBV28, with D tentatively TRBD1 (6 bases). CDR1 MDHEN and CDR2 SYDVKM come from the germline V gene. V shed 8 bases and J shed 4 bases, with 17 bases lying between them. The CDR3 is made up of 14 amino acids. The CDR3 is CASGAGAGVYGYTF. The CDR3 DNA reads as TGTGCCAGCGGGGCAGGGGCGGGGGTCTATGGCTACACCTTC.

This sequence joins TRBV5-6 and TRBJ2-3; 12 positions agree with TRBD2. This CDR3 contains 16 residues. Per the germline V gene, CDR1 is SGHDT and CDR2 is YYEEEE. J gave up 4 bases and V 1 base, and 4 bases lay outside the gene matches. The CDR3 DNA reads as TGTGCCAGCAGCTTGCGTCTAGCGGGGGGGCCAGATACGCAGTATTTT. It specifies CASSLRLAGGPDTQYF.

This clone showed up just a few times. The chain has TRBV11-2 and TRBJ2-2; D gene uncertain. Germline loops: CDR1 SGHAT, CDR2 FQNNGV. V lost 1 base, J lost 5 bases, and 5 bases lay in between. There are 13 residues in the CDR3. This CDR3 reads CASSLGETGELFF. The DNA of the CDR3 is TGTGCCAGCAGCTTAGGAGAGACCGGGGAGCTGTTTTTT. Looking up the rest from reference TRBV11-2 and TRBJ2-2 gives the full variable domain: EAGVAQSPRYKIIEKRQSVAFWCNPISGHATLYWYQQILGQGPKLLIQFQNNGVVDDSQLPKDRFSAERLKGVDSTLKIQPAKLEDSAVYLCASSLGETGELFFGEGSRLTVL.

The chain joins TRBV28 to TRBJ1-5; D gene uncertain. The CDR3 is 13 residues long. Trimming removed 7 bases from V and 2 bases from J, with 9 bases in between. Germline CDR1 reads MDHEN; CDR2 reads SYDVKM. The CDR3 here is CASTSRGNQPQHF. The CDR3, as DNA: TGTGCCAGCACCTCGAGAGGCAATCAGCCCCAGCATTTT.

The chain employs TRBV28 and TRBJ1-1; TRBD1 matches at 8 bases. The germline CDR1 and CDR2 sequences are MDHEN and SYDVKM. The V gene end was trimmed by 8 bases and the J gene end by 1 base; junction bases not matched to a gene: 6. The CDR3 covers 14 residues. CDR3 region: CASLTGAWNTEAFF. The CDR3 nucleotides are TGTGCCAGCTTGACAGGGGCTTGGAACACTGAAGCTTTCTTT. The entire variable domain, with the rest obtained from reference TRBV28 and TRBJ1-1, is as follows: DVKVTQSSRYLVKRTGEKVFLECVQDMDHENMFWYRQDPGLGLRLIYFSYDVKMKEKGDIPEGYSVSREKKERFSLILESASTNQTSMYLCASLTGAWNTEAFFGQGTRLTVV.